The 13 T cell receptor beta chains reported below all come from one sample, sequenced in a study of T cell responses to AZD1222 COVID-19 vaccine. Measured with immunoSEQ multiplex PCR; TCRdb has only the in-frame clones, and not every one. The table has 110,000 to 150,000 clones, over 85% seen once. This specimen consisted of peripheral blood, obtained on day 0 of AZD1222 vaccination. The receptor set was obtained from an adult in good health.

V is TRBV4-2 and J is TRBJ1-6; unclear D gene. CDR1 is LGHNA and CDR2 is YNFKEQ in the germline V gene. The ends were cut back, 0 bases at V and 9 bases at J, with 6 bases in the middle. The CDR3 has 13 amino acids. The CDR3 bases are TGTGCCAGCAGCCAAGATAGGGCTTCACCCCTCCACTTT. It yields the protein CASSQDRASPLHF.

The chain is built from TRBV7-8 and TRBJ2-1; the match to TRBD2 covers 11 bases. The germline V gene has CDR1 SGHVS and CDR2 FQNEAQ. Unmatched junction bases numbered 3, after V lost 5 bases and J lost 0 bases. The CDR3 covers 16 residues. Here the CDR3 DNA reads TGTGCCAGCAGCATTAGCGGGAGGGCCTCCTACAATGAGCAGTTCTTC. Its translation is CASSISGRASYNEQFF.

The CDR3 DNA reads TGTGCCAGCAGCTTGGCAGGGGTCTCGAACACCGGGGAGCTGTTTTTT. Encoded protein: CASSLAGVSNTGELFF. This sequence joins TRBV5-5 and TRBJ2-2; D is perhaps TRBD1 (6 bases). This CDR3 is 16 amino acids long. Germline V gene data show CDR1 as SGHKS and CDR2 as YYEKEE (reference sequence). V was trimmed by 0 bases and J by 0 bases, leaving 9 bases between them. Full variable domain (remainder filled in from reference TRBV5-5 and TRBJ2-2): DAGVTQSPTHLIKTRGQQVTLRCSPISGHKSVSWYQQVLGQGPQFIFQYYEKEERGRGNFPDRFSARQFPNYSSELNVNALLLGDSALYLCASSLAGVSNTGELFFGEGSRLTVL.

The rearrangement joins TRBV6-2 or TRBV6-3 to TRBJ2-7; D is perhaps TRBD1 (6 bases). Trimming pared 3 bases from V and 2 bases from J, leaving 17 bases between. Germline-derived CDR1 and CDR2 are MNHEY and SVGEGT. The CDR3 runs 16 residues. CDR3 residues: CASSYGDRTIAYEQYF. In DNA form, the CDR3 reads TGTGCCAGCAGTTATGGAGACAGGACAATAGCCTACGAGCAGTACTTC.

The genes are TRBV3-1 (or the pseudogene TRBV3-2) and TRBJ1-2, with D possibly matching TRBD1 (5 bases). The germline V and J ends were trimmed by 2 bases and 7 bases, with 23 bases remaining between them. This CDR3 comprises 17 residues. CDR1 and CDR2 from the germline V gene are LGHDT and YNNKEL (reference sequence). The CDR3 DNA follows: TGTGCCAGCAGCCAATCGATCAGGACACGAAGACCCCTTGGCTACACCTTC. Its translation is CASSQSIRTRRPLGYTF.

The chain employs TRBV27 and TRBJ1-6; D may be TRBD1 (6 bases). CDR1 MNHEY and CDR2 SMNVEV come from the germline V gene (reference sequence). V lost 3 bases and J 7 bases, leaving 13 bases between the germline ends. This CDR3 contains 15 residues. CDR3 residues: CASSFITGTNSPLHF. In DNA, the CDR3 is TGTGCCAGCAGTTTTATCACAGGGACAAATTCACCCCTCCACTTT.

The rearrangement uses TRBV7-8 and TRBJ1-1; D is possibly TRBD1 (5 bases). V was cut by 3 bases and J by 0 bases, with 5 bases left in between. The CDR3 runs 13 residues. Per germline, CDR1 SGHVS and CDR2 FQNEAQ. The CDR3 nucleotides are TGTGCCAGCAGCTTGACAGTGAACACTGAAGCTTTCTTT. Protein product: CASSLTVNTEAFF.

This clone was found once. This chain links TRBV9 with TRBJ2-6, with TRBD2 matching 13 bases. The CDR3 consists of 18 residues. CDR1 and CDR2 (germline): SGDLS, YYNGEE. The V and J ends lost 3 bases and 1 base, in that order; junction bases with no gene match: 4. The CDR3 DNA reads TGTGCCAGCAGCGCCCGACTAGCGGGGGGTTCTGGGGCCAACGTCCTGACTTTC. This sequence encodes CASSARLAGGSGANVLTF.

This clone has a single count. The chain carries TRBV7-8 and TRBJ1-5; D gene ambiguous. V was pared by 5 bases and J by 4 bases, with 9 bases between. The germline CDR1 and CDR2 sequences are SGHVS and FQNEAQ. The CDR3 spans 13 residues. The CDR3 spells CASSRRGNQPQHF. The CDR3 nucleotides are TGTGCCAGCAGCCGCCGGGGAAATCAGCCCCAGCATTTT. Together with reference TRBV7-8 and TRBJ1-5, the CDR3 gives the full variable domain: GAGVSQSPRYKVAKRGQDVALRCDPISGHVSLFWYQQALGQGPEFLTYFQNEAQLDKSGLPSDRFFAERPEGSVSTLKIQRTQQEDSAVYLCASSRRGNQPQHFGDGTRLSIL.

The chain employs TRBV10-2 and TRBJ2-7; D may correspond to TRBD1 or TRBD2 (5 bases each). The V and J ends lost 10 bases and 5 bases respectively, with 21 bases between them. Germline values: CDR1 WSHSY, CDR2 SAAADI. This CDR3 comprises 14 residues. The CDR3 DNA reads TGCGCCACCCAGGGACCCCCGAACTGGGACGAGCAGTACTTC. This sequence encodes CATQGPPNWDEQYF.

CDR3 sequence (DNA): TGTGCCACCCGGGGACTAGCGGGAGCCGGGGAGCTGTTTTTT. Its translation is CATRGLAGAGELFF. The rearrangement links TRBV24-1 to TRBJ2-2; 14 positions agree with TRBD2. Germline V gene sequence: CDR1 KGHDR, CDR2 SFDVKD. J was trimmed by 6 bases and V by 9 bases; bases with no gene match: 2. This CDR3 region has 14 residues.

This sequence joins TRBV6-5 and TRBJ1-2, with TRBD1 as a possible D gene (6 bases). Trimming shortened V by 6 bases and J by 4 bases, and 15 bases separated the two germline ends. The CDR3 extends over 14 amino acids. Germline CDR1 and CDR2: MNHEY and SVGAGI. Here the CDR3 DNA reads TGTGCCAGCAGCTTTCACAGGGTGCCCTATGGCTACACCTTC. This gives the protein CASSFHRVPYGYTF.

J is TRBJ1-2 and V is TRBV27; 11 bases map to TRBD1. The CDR3 runs to 15 residues. Germline-derived CDR1 and CDR2 are MNHEY and SMNVEV (reference sequence). Trimming at V came to 6 bases and at J to 4 bases, leaving 7 bases not matched to a gene. CDR3 residues: CASRRDRGASYGYTF. The CDR3 nucleotides are TGTGCCAGCAGGCGGGACAGGGGGGCTAGCTATGGCTACACCTTC.